This entry features one TCR beta chain sequence. The assay was immunoSEQ multiplex PCR, and TCRdb's table has in-frame clones only and misses some. Of under 95,000 clones in the sample, around 85% are singletons; the top ten hold approximately 10%. These data originate in a study of T cell responses to AZD1222 COVID-19 vaccine. Per the germline V gene, CDR1 is LGHDT and CDR2 is YNNKEL (reference sequence). Trimming removed 2 bases at V and 2 bases at J, with 6 bases between. This CDR3 has 13 amino acids. Second doses at about 4 or about 12 weeks were pooled. The sample was peripheral blood, taken 28 days after the second AZD1222 dose. J is TRBJ1-2 and V is TRBV3-1 (or the pseudogene TRBV3-2); D is uncertain. The source of this sequence is an adult who received the AZD1222 COVID-19 vaccine. This chain's CDR3 is CASSQTSNYGYTF. The CDR3 nucleotides are TGTGCCAGCAGCCAAACTTCCAACTATGGCTACACCTTC.